This entry is about one T cell receptor beta chain. What this receptor recognizes is not known. One base away there is no much larger clone; base qualities are not given. In the prospective study, participants were 18 to 89 years old, resided in approximately 25 geographic areas of the United States, and were enrolled through a virtual design. In the prospective study, participants were assigned to cohorts based on the clinical history participants reported in a screening survey and a study questionnaire. Recovered participants in ImmuneRACE Cohort 3 were defined as having two consecutive negative NP/OP PCR tests, clearance from a healthcare professional, or resolution of symptoms. In the prospective study, whole blood, serum and a nasopharyngeal or oropharyngeal swab were collected from each participant by mobile phlebotomists. Prospective study participants could optionally give additional blood draws and questionnaires over an approximately two-month period. Before DNA extraction, prospective study blood samples were shipped either frozen or at room temperature.

The sample originates from a study of blood T cell repertoires in COVID-19 (dated by TCRdb to the early 2020s). General notes on the study: Samples covering the acute and convalescent phases of COVID-19 were provided by collaborators in the United States, Italy and Spain. The material from the prospective study consisted of cDNA or gDNA derived from T cells, B-cell-depleted T cells, or PBMCs. The dataset comprised deeply sampled blood TCRbeta repertoires from subjects exposed to, actively infected with, or recovered from COVID-19. The repertoires were released in a freely available public database meant as a resource for research on the immune response to SARS-CoV-2. The samples were drawn from the first 160 participants of the ongoing ImmuneRACE study and from roughly 1,300 subjects provided by 6 global collaborators. A de-identified subject ID, COVID-19 status, age in years and sex were almost always included in the sample metadata. HLA class I and class II types, where available, came from metadata supplied by the sample provider rather than from assay-based typing. Beyond this particular receptor, the publication reports: The amount of clinical and demographic metadata varied by source and participant and was provided uncurated.

Inclusive of the bounding cysteine and phenylalanine, the CDR3 is 14 residues long. The retained sequence is limited to the CDR3, 42 bases, with the frame set at the first base. CDR1 ENHRY and CDR2 SYGVKD are derived from the germline V gene. The V and J ends are trimmed by 5 bases and 0 bases, leaving 10 bases between them. The immunoSEQ Assay, a bias-controlled multiplex PCR, was used to amplify TCRbeta CDR3 regions from genomic DNA. Per the source publication's procedure: The number of nucleated cells in each sample was estimated by amplification of reference gene primers within the assay. Sequence reads were collapsed and filtered to measure the absolute abundance of every unique TCRbeta CDR3 rearrangement. For each sample, productive Simpson clonality was calculated by taking the square root of Simpson's diversity index across productive rearrangements. This is the immuneACCESS table as TCRdb keeps it, with only in-frame sequences that have V and J called. A part of the clones is gone; compared with another copy, unresolved V genes explain less than half, and the rest is unexplained. From that table come the V and J calls and clone size; the DNA was used to work out D and trimming. Counted in this sample were about 200,000 clones; roughly four fifths of them appeared once. About an eighth of the sample comes from the top ten.

Rearrangement joined TRBV10-3 to TRBJ1-1; the D gene is perhaps TRBD1, from 6 matching bases. The receptor was derived from a man aged 35 to 55 who had recovered from COVID-19. The sample comprised PBMCs or T cells enriched from blood (not recorded which). The CDR3 corresponds to CAISFDRLNTEAFF. The DNA is TGTGCCATCAGTTTCGACAGGTTGAACACTGAAGCTTTCTTT.